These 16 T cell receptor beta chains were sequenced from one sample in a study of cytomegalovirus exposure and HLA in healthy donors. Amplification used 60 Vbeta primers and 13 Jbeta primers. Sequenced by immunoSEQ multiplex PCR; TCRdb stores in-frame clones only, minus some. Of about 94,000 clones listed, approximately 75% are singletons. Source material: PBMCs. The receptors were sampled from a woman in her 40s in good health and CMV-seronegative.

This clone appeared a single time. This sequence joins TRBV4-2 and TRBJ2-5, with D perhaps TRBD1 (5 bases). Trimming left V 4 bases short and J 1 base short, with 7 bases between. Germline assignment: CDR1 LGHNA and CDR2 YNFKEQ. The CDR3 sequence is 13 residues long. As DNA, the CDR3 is TGTGCCAGCAGCCCAGGGCCCCAAGAGACCCAGTACTTC. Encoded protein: CASSPGPQETQYF.

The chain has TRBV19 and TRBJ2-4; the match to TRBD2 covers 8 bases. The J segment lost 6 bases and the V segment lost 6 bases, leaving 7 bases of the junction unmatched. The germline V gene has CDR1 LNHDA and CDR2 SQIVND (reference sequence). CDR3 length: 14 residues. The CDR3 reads CASSTAGGLNIQYF. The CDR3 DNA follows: TGTGCCAGTAGCACGGCGGGGGGCCTAAACATTCAGTACTTC.

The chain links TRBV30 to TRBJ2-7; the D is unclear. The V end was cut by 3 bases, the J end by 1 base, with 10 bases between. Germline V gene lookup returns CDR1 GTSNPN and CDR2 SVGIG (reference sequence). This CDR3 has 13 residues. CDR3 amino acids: CAWSRDWSYEQYF. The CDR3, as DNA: TGTGCCTGGAGCCGTGACTGGTCCTACGAGCAGTACTTC.

CDR3 sequence (DNA): TGTGCCAGCAGTGGATCACAGGGATATAGAAACACCATATATTTT. Translated, it gives CASSGSQGYRNTIYF. V and J are TRBV25-1 and TRBJ1-3; D possibly corresponds to TRBD1 (6 bases). Germline V CDR1 and CDR2: MGHDK, SYGVNS. CDR3 size: 15 residues. Trimming left V 4 bases short and J 5 bases short, with 15 bases between.

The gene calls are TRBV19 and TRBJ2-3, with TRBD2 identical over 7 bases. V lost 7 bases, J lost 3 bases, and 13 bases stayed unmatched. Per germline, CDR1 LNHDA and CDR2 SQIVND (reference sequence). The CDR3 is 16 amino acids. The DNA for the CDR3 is TGTGCCAGTAACCCTATAGGGCTAGCGGAGACAGATACGCAGTATTTT. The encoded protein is CASNPIGLAETDTQYF.

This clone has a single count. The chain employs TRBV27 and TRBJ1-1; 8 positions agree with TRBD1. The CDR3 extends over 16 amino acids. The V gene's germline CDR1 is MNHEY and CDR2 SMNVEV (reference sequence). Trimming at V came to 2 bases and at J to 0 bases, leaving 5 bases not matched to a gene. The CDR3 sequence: CASSLRGTGVNTEAFF. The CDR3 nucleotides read TGTGCCAGCAGTTTAAGGGGGACAGGAGTGAACACTGAAGCTTTCTTT.

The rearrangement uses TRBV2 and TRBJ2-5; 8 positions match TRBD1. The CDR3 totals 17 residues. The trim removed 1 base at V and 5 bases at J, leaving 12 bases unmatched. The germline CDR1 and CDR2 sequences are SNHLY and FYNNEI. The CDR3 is CASSEGWGQGAVETQYF. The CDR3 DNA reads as TGTGCCAGCAGTGAAGGGTGGGGGCAGGGGGCAGTGGAGACCCAGTACTTC.

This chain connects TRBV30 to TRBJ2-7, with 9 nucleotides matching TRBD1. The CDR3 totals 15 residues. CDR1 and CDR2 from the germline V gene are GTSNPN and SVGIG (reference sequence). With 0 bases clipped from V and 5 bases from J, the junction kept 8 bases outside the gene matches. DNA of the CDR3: TGTGCCTGGAGTGTATTAGGACAGGGGATGCACGAGCAGTACTTC. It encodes CAWSVLGQGMHEQYF.

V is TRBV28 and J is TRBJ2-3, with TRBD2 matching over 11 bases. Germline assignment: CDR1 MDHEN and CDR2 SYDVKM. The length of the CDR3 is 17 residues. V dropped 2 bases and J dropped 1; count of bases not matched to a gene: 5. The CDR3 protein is CASSLRRLAGRTDTQYF. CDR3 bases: TGTGCCAGCAGTTTACGGAGACTAGCGGGGCGCACAGATACGCAGTATTTT.

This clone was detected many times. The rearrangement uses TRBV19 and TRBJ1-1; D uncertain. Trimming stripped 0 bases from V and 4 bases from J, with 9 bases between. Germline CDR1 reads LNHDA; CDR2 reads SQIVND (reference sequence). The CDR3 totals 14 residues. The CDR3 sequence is CASSIDLIATEAFF. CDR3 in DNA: TGTGCCAGTAGTATAGATCTAATTGCCACTGAAGCTTTCTTT.

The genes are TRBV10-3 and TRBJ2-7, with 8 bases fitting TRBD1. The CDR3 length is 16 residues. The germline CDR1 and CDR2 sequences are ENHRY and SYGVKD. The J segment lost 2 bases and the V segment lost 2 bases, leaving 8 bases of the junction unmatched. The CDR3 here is CAISEADTGGTYEQYF. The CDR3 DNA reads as TGTGCCATCAGTGAGGCGGACACAGGGGGAACCTACGAGCAGTACTTC.

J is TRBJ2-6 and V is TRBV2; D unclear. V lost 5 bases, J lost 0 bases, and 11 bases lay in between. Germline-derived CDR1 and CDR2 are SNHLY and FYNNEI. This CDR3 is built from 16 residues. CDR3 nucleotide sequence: TGTGCCAGCAGTTCTCCTTTCTTCTCTGGGGCCAACGTCCTGACTTTC. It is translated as CASSSPFFSGANVLTF.

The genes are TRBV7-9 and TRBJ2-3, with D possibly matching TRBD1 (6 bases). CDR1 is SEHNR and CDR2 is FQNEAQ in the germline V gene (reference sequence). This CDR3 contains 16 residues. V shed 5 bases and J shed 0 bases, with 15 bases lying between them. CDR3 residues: CASSIALGASTDTQYF. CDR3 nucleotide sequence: TGTGCCAGCAGCATCGCCTTGGGGGCTAGCACAGATACGCAGTATTTT.

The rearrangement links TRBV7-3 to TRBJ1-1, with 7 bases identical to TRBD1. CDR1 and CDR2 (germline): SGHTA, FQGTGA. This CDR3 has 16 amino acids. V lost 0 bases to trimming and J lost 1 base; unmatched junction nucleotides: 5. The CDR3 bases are TGTGCCAGCAGCTTAACAGGGGGCTGGACGAACACTGAAGCTTTCTTT. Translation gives CASSLTGGWTNTEAFF.

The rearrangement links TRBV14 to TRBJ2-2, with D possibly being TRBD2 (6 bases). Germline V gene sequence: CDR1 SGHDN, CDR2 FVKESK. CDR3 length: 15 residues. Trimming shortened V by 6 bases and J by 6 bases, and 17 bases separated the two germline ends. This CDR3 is CASRPIDGGAGELFF. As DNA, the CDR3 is TGTGCCAGCAGGCCCATTGACGGGGGTGCCGGGGAGCTGTTTTTT.

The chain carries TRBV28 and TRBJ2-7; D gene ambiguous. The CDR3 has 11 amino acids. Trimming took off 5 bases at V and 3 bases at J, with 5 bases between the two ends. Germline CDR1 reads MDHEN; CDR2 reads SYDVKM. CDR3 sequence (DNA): TGTGCCAGCAGTCAGAACTACGAGCAGTACTTC. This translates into CASSQNYEQYF.